This TCR beta chain stems from a study of cytomegalovirus exposure and HLA in healthy donors. Study conclusions and caveats: There were several of the most significant clusters that appeared linked to common viral pathogens in a later analysis. A few chains tied to CMV proved CMV antigen-specific in vitro. Earlier analysis yielded a pattern in which most TCR beta V segments were productive about 87% or about 30% of the time. Only CMV serostatus was available as immune exposure information.

Worth noting for this clone: The antigen remains unidentified.

PCR amplification relied on 60 Vbeta primers (plus 13 Jbeta primers). Measured with immunoSEQ multiplex PCR; TCRdb has only the in-frame clones, and not every one. The data show under 200,000 clones, roughly four fifths seen once. The CDR3 spans 14 residues. The germline V and J ends were trimmed by 0 bases and 5 bases, with 12 bases remaining between them. CDR1 and CDR2 from the germline V gene are SGHDT and YYEEEE. The chain links TRBV5-6 to TRBJ2-7; no definite D call. The TCR originated in a woman aged 45-65 years in good health and CMV-seropositive. Sequencing was carried out using PBMCs. In nucleotides, the CDR3 is TGTGCCAGCAGCTTGGAAGCGAGTTCCAACGAGCAGTACTTC. Translated, it gives CASSLEASSNEQYF.